This is a list of T cell receptor beta chains from one sample in a study of molecular identifiers for immune sequencing clone quantification. TCRdb independently ran MiXCR on the PCR reads; one entry per CDR3 protein. The table lists approximately 93,000 distinct CDR3 sequences, roughly 23% of them singletons. Sequencing was done on a sample of naive CD8+ T cells from blood, with Jurkat cell RNA spiked in. The origin of the receptors is a human donor in good health. Some libraries in this study had Jurkat cell RNA spiked in. CDR3s include the opening cysteine and the closing phenylalanine or tryptophan. D genes are given only for firm matches. Size values are once, few and many counts, or a class for expanded clones, and some rows have none.

V	size	J	D	DNA	CDR3
TRBV23-1	NA	TRBJ2-7	NA	TGCGCCAGCAGTTCAATCACGCGAACCTACGAGCAGTACTTC	CASSSITRTYEQYF
TRBV6-6	many	TRBJ2-7	NA	TGTGCCAGCAGCCTCGAAAAGGCCTACGAGCAGTACTTC	CASSLEKAYEQYF
TRBV3-1	few	TRBJ2-1	NA	TGTGCCAGCAGCCAAGTCTCGGCGTGGGGGGCGGGCAATGAGCAGTTCTTC	CASSQVSAWGAGNEQFF
TRBV12-3/TRBV12-4	many	TRBJ2-3	NA	TGTGCCAGCAGTTTGTTCACAGATACGCAGTATTTT	CASSLFTDTQYF
TRBV7-6	NA	TRBJ2-5	NA	TGTGCCAGCAGCTTAGTTCCGGGGGTATTCCAAGCGCCCCAGTACTTC	CASSLVPGVFQAPQYF
TRBV5-1	NA	TRBJ2-5	NA	TGCGCCAGCAGCCGAGGCACAGGGTCTCACCTCGGCGCCCAAGAGACCCAGTACTTC	CASSRGTGSHLGAQETQYF
TRBV20-1	many	TRBJ2-3	TRBD2	TGCAGTGCTAGAGATCTCTCTAGCGGGAGCACAGATACGCAGTATTTT	CSARDLSSGSTDTQYF
TRBV7-9	NA	TRBJ2-1	TRBD1	TGCGCCAGCAGCTCAACTAGACAGGGTTTAGGTGAGCAGTTCTTC	CASSSTRQGLGEQFF
TRBV20-1	many	TRBJ2-7	NA	TGCAGTGCGGGACGGGACGGGTCCTACGAGCAGTACTTC	CSAGRDGSYEQYF
TRBV3-1	many	TRBJ2-5	NA	TGTGCCAGCAGCCACCTCGAAGAGACCCAGTACTTC	CASSHLEETQYF
TRBV2	NA	TRBJ2-7	NA	TGTGCCAGCAGTGAAGGTAGCGCCCTCCGCGAGCAGTACTTC	CASSEGSALREQYF
TRBV11-2	NA	TRBJ2-3	TRBD2	TGTGCCAGCAGCCTAGCGGACGACACAGATACGCAGTATTTT	CASSLADDTDTQYF
TRBV9	many	TRBJ2-3	TRBD1	TGTGCCAGCAGCGAGGGGGCGGATAGCACAGATACGCAGTATTTT	CASSEGADSTDTQYF
TRBV6-1	few	TRBJ2-1	TRBD2	TGTGCCAGTGAACAACTAGCGGGTTACAATGAGCAGTTCTTC	CASEQLAGYNEQFF
TRBV7-9	many	TRBJ1-2	NA	TGTGCCAGCAGCTTAGAGACAGGAGTTTATGGCTACACCTTC	CASSLETGVYGYTF